Reported below is one TCR beta chain. V lost 1 base, J lost 0 bases, and 12 bases stayed unmatched. This CDR3 comprises 19 residues. The germline CDR1 and CDR2 sequences are SGHTA and FQGTGA. This sample was taken from a study of cytomegalovirus exposure and HLA in healthy donors. Amplification used 60 Vbeta primers and 13 Jbeta primers. Only in-frame clones appear in the TCRdb table, and some are missing; sequencing was by immunoSEQ multiplex PCR. Found here are under 150,000 clones, approximately 80% of them singletons; the top ten hold roughly 2%. The chain recombines TRBV7-3 with TRBJ2-3; 8 bases are a match to TRBD2. This clonotype was sampled from a man aged 18 to 29 in good health and CMV-seronegative. Input material: PBMCs. CDR3 sequence (DNA): TGTGCCAGCAGCTTAAGTTCTACCGAACTAGCGGAGAGCACAGATACGCAGTATTTT. It specifies CASSLSSTELAESTDTQYF. The full variable domain, its missing parts supplied by reference TRBV7-3 and TRBJ2-3, is GAGVSQTPSNKVTEKGKYVELRCDPISGHTALYWYRQSLGQGPEFLIYFQGTGAADDSGLPNDRFFAVRPEGSVSTLKIQRTERGDSAVYLCASSLSSTELAESTDTQYFGPGTRLTVL.